One and the same sample provided the 20 T cell receptor beta chains below, sequenced in a study of OX40 agonist ivuxolimab in advanced cancers. Sequenced by immunoSEQ multiplex PCR; TCRdb stores in-frame clones only, minus some. The top ten clones hold around 1.1% of a sample with about 48,000 clones, roughly 80% of them seen once. The source material was CD4+ or CD8+ T cells sorted from blood, sampled in a trial of the OX40 agonist ivuxolimab. The receptors shown here come from an adult with an advanced solid tumor such as melanoma, head and neck, liver or kidney cancer.

This clone was seen a handful of times. This rearrangement joins TRBV7-2 to TRBJ2-7, with a possible D match to TRBD1 (6 bases). The length of the CDR3 is 13 residues. Per the germline V gene, CDR1 is SGHTA and CDR2 is FQGNSA. V was shortened by 4 bases and J by 5 bases, with 12 bases between the two germline ends. The CDR3 region is CASSSGTGNEQYF. The CDR3 DNA reads as TGTGCCAGCAGCTCCGGAACAGGGAACGAGCAGTACTTC.

This sequence joins TRBV15 and TRBJ2-1; 9 positions match TRBD1. Germline trimming cut 0 bases from V and 5 bases from J; bases unmatched to any gene: 2. Per germline, CDR1 LNHNV and CDR2 YYDKDF (reference sequence). The CDR3 is made up of 15 amino acids. CDR3 region: CATSRDRDRDNEQFF. DNA of the CDR3: TGTGCCACCAGCAGAGACCGGGACAGGGACAATGAGCAGTTCTTC.

CDR3 amino acids: CASTPSAGEAFF. The CDR3 nucleotides read TGTGCCAGCACCCCCAGCGCGGGGGAAGCTTTCTTT. This sequence joins TRBV28 and TRBJ1-1; D gene uncertain. CDR3 length equals 12 residues. Trimming took 7 bases from V and 8 from J, leaving 14 bases between them. In germline, CDR1 is MDHEN, CDR2 SYDVKM.

Here the CDR3 DNA reads TGCGCCAGCAGCCAATCATTTACTAGCGGTACCTACAATGAGCAGTTCTTC. This codes for CASSQSFTSGTYNEQFF. The chain links TRBV4-3 to TRBJ2-1; 8 nucleotides align to TRBD2. J lost 2 bases, V lost 2 bases, and 8 bases had no gene match. CDR3 length: 17 amino acids. Per germline, CDR1 LGHNA and CDR2 YSLEER.

The chain has TRBV18 and TRBJ2-6; a weak D match, TRBD1 (5 bases). Trimming pared 6 bases from V and 0 bases from J, leaving 12 bases between. CDR1 KGHSH and CDR2 LQKENI come from the germline V gene. This CDR3 is 16 amino acids long. The CDR3 nucleotides are TGTGCCAGCTCGTCCCAAGGGGCCTCTGGGGCCAACGTCCTGACTTTC. Translation gives CASSSQGASGANVLTF.

This clone was seen more than once but under ten times. The chain links TRBV11-1 to TRBJ2-2; possibly TRBD1 for D (6 bases). Germline CDR1 and CDR2: SGHAT and FQDESV (reference sequence). The CDR3 loop spans 14 amino acids. Between the trimmed V and J ends, which lost 0 bases and 4 bases, there was a span of 6 bases. The CDR3 DNA sequence: TGTGCCAGCAGCTTAGCCAGGGGCACCGGGGAGCTGTTTTTT. Translated: CASSLARGTGELFF.

On this clone itself: One end of the junction does not line up with germline, which may come from a read error. The chain has TRBV30 and TRBJ1-2, with TRBD1 matching over 7 bases. The CDR3 has 12 amino acids. The germline V gene encodes CDR1 GTSNPN and CDR2 SVGIG (reference sequence). As DNA, the CDR3 is TGTGCCTCGAAGCCGGAGGGACAGACTTCGATCTTC. This sequence encodes CASKPEGQTSIF.

This sequence joins TRBV7-9 and TRBJ1-2; D is unclear. Trimming cost V 7 bases and J 8 bases, with 17 bases left between them. The CDR3 extends over 13 amino acids. CDR1 and CDR2 from the germline V gene are SEHNR and FQNEAQ (reference sequence). CDR3 sequence reads: CASTSPWSGGYTF. CDR3 DNA sequence: TGTGCCAGCACGTCGCCCTGGTCGGGGGGCTACACCTTC. Variable domain in full (rest from reference TRBV7-9 and TRBJ1-2): DTGVSQNPRHKITKRGQNVTFRCDPISEHNRLYWYRQTLGQGPEFLTYFQNEAQLEKSRLLSDRFSAERPKGSFSTLEIQRTEQGDSAMYLCASTSPWSGGYTFGSGTRLTVV.

The gene calls are TRBV7-2 and TRBJ1-3; D gene ambiguous. The germline V gene has CDR1 SGHTA and CDR2 FQGNSA. Trimming left V 2 bases short and J 0 bases short, with 11 bases between. The CDR3 is made up of 16 amino acids. The CDR3 protein is CASSLSAVFSGNTIYF. The CDR3, as DNA: TGTGCCAGCAGCTTATCAGCGGTTTTCTCTGGAAACACCATATATTTT.

This chain uses TRBV5-1 with TRBJ1-2; the match to TRBD1 covers 9 bases. V shed 0 bases, J shed 4 bases, and the junction held 1 base outside the gene matches. Germline CDR1 reads SGHRS; CDR2 reads YFSETQ. The CDR3 contains 14 residues. CDR3 region: CASSLGDRVYGYTF. CDR3 in DNA: TGCGCCAGCAGCTTGGGGGACAGGGTCTATGGCTACACCTTC.

This chain links TRBV30 with TRBJ2-7; the D is unclear. This CDR3 has 11 residues. Trimming took off 0 bases at V and 4 bases at J, with 4 bases between the two ends. Germline CDR1 is GTSNPN and CDR2 is SVGIG (reference sequence). The CDR3 sequence: CAWSVAYEQYF. In DNA, the CDR3 is TGTGCCTGGAGTGTTGCTTACGAGCAGTACTTC.

This chain connects TRBV10-3 to TRBJ1-5; D might be TRBD1 (6 bases). Germline V lookup: CDR1 ENHRY, CDR2 SYGVKD. CDR3 length equals 15 residues. V was shortened by 8 bases and J by 0 bases, with 14 bases between the two germline ends. The CDR3: CAIGRDKYSNQPQHF. CDR3 nucleotides: TGTGCCATCGGCCGGGACAAATATAGCAATCAGCCCCAGCATTTT.

The rearrangement uses TRBV5-1 and TRBJ1-4; perhaps TRBD1 as D (6 bases). Trimming pared 0 bases from V and 5 bases from J, leaving 23 bases between. Germline V gene data show CDR1 as SGHRS and CDR2 as YFSETQ. This CDR3 region has 19 residues. The CDR3 DNA reads as TGCGCCAGCAGCTTGGGCCCTCGTTTTGGACAGCGGGGAAATGAAAAACTGTTTTTT. Translating gives CASSLGPRFGQRGNEKLFF.

This clone appeared a single time. The chain couples TRBV2 to TRBJ2-3; TRBD2 matches at 9 bases. In germline, CDR1 is SNHLY, CDR2 FYNNEI. Germline trimming cut 6 bases from V and 2 bases from J; bases unmatched to any gene: 9. The CDR3 totals 16 residues. CDR3 coding DNA: TGTGCCAGCAGAACGTTAGCGGGGGATATCACAGATACGCAGTATTTT. Its translation is CASRTLAGDITDTQYF.

The chain links TRBV7-3 to TRBJ2-5; possible D gene TRBD2, 6 bases. The CDR3 runs to 14 residues. Trimming removed 4 bases at V and 3 bases at J, with 12 bases between. Looked up from germline, CDR1 is SGHTA and CDR2 is FQGTGA. Here the CDR3 reads CASSSFGREETQYF. The CDR3 DNA reads as TGTGCCAGCAGCTCCTTCGGGAGAGAAGAGACCCAGTACTTC. The complete variable domain, with remaining parts taken from reference TRBV7-3 and TRBJ2-5, reads GAGVSQTPSNKVTEKGKYVELRCDPISGHTALYWYRQSLGQGPEFLIYFQGTGAADDSGLPNDRFFAVRPEGSVSTLKIQRTERGDSAVYLCASSSFGREETQYFGPGTRLLVL.

The genes are TRBV4-2 and TRBJ2-1; 10 nucleotides align to TRBD2. The CDR3 is made up of 21 amino acids. Germline assignment: CDR1 LGHNA and CDR2 YNFKEQ. With 0 bases clipped from V and 6 bases from J, the junction kept 20 bases outside the gene matches. CDR3 amino acids: CASSQEVGAGGPEYGFNEQFF. DNA of the CDR3: TGTGCCAGCAGCCAAGAAGTAGGAGCGGGAGGGCCCGAATACGGTTTCAATGAGCAGTTCTTC.

CDR3 sequence: CASSYTGGTQYF. The CDR3, as DNA: TGTGCCAGCAGTTACACGGGAGGGACCCAGTACTTC. The rearrangement links TRBV6-5 to TRBJ2-5, with TRBD2 matching 7 bases. This CDR3 region has 12 residues. The J segment lost 7 bases and the V segment lost 2 bases, leaving 1 base of the junction unmatched. Germline V gene lookup returns CDR1 MNHEY and CDR2 SVGAGI.

The chain is built from TRBV7-8 and TRBJ2-1; 8 bases match TRBD2. CDR3 size: 15 residues. Looked up from germline, CDR1 is SGHVS and CDR2 is FQNEAQ. Unmatched junction bases numbered 13, after V lost 8 bases and J lost 7 bases. CDR3 amino acids: CASRTRRGGRNEQFF. CDR3 sequence (DNA): TGTGCCAGCCGAACGAGACGGGGGGGGCGGAATGAGCAGTTCTTC.

The chain links TRBV18 to TRBJ2-2; 9 bases are a match to TRBD2. Germline V gives CDR1 KGHSH, CDR2 LQKENI. V lost 3 bases and J lost 0; bases outside the gene matches: 8. The CDR3 sequence is 18 residues long. CDR3 DNA sequence: TGTGCCAGCTCACCGAAGCGTAGCGGGGGCGCGAACACCGGGGAGCTGTTTTTT. Its translation is CASSPKRSGGANTGELFF.

J is TRBJ1-4 and V is TRBV11-2, with D tentatively TRBD1 (6 bases). Trimming pared 3 bases from V and 2 bases from J, leaving 13 bases between. This CDR3 spans 16 amino acids. In germline, CDR1 is SGHAT, CDR2 FQNNGV. The CDR3 region is CASSLGARVTNEKLFF. Here the CDR3 DNA reads TGTGCCAGCAGCTTGGGGGCGCGGGTGACTAATGAAAAACTGTTTTTT.